What follows is one T cell receptor (beta chain) and its context. TCR beta CDR3 regions were amplified from RNA transcripts. The TCR CDR3 first-round RT-PCR relied on the HTBI primer set. TCRdb recomputed calls from the multiplex PCR reads with MiXCR, one row per CDR3 protein. This sample yields 450,000 to 550,000 distinct CDR3 sequences, of which approximately 25% are seen a single time; approximately 11% belongs to the top ten. This entry belongs to a study of T cells in Graves' hyperthyroidism and ophthalmopathy. The CDR3 extends over 15 amino acids. V was cut by 3 bases and J by 1 base, with 13 bases left in between. The germline CDR1 and CDR2 sequences are SGHAT and FQNNGV.

The sequence was obtained from a woman aged 25 to 39 with Graves' ophthalmopathy. Material: blood. The genes are TRBV11-2 and TRBJ2-7; D is unresolved. This CDR3 reads CASSFYTEYSYEQYF. CDR3 DNA sequence: TGTGCCAGCAGCTTTTATACGGAGTATTCCTACGAGCAGTACTTC.